This TCR beta chain was profiled in a study of CD8 T cells in Susac syndrome. RNA, at 0.5 to 1 ug, was reverse transcribed with random hexamers. TCRdb called the immunoSEQ multiplex PCR reads again in MiXCR, with one record for every CDR3 protein. The table shows around 18,000 distinct CDR3 sequences, with roughly 95% occurring only once. The clonotype originates from a human donor in good health. Source material: CD8+ T cells from PBMCs.

The CDR3: CASSLVTSGYEQYF. The CDR3 DNA follows: TGTGCCAGCAGCTTAGTCACTAGCGGGTACGAGCAGTACTTC. The chain employs TRBV7-2 and TRBJ2-7, with 9 bases that match TRBD2. This CDR3 has 14 residues. CDR1 is SGHTA and CDR2 is FQGNSA in the germline V gene. After removal of 1 base from V and 4 bases from J, the junction contained 2 bases not matched to a gene.